The 28 T cell receptor beta chains in this list originate from one sample, sequenced in a study of T-cell memory formation after mild COVID-19. Each CDR3 protein is one row after TCRdb ran MiXCR on the 5' RACE reads. The sample lists about 350,000 distinct CDR3 sequences; approximately 13% were seen once. Material: PBMCs or a T cell subset sorted from them (not recorded which). Receptor source: a man younger than 35 who had mild COVID-19 (a few samples of this study predate the infection). Cell type and time point are not known.

As concerns this clonotype: No conserved phenylalanine or tryptophan is present at the end of the CDR3, so a read error is the likely explanation. V and J are TRBV7-8 and TRBJ2-7, with D perhaps TRBD2 (5 bases). CDR3 length: 14 amino acids. From germline, CDR1 is SGHVS and CDR2 FQNEAQ. The V end was cut by 1 base, the J end by 6 bases, with 13 bases between. CDR3 residues: CASSLEEAYGEQYA. DNA of the CDR3: TGTGCCAGCAGCTTAGAGGAGGCATACGGCGAGCAGTACGCC.

This chain uses TRBV19 with TRBJ1-4; 10 bases agree with TRBD1. CDR3 length: 17 residues. Per the germline V gene, CDR1 is LNHDA and CDR2 is SQIVND (reference sequence). Trimming removed 7 bases from V and 0 bases from J; junction bases left unmatched: 8. The CDR3: CASTRTGGDATNEKLFF. The CDR3 DNA reads TGTGCCAGTACCCGGACAGGGGGGGACGCAACTAATGAAAAACTGTTTTTT.

At least ten counts were recorded for this clonotype. CDR3 loop: CASSLGGTDTQYF. In nucleotides, the CDR3 is TGTGCCAGCAGCTTAGGGGGCACAGATACGCAGTATTTT. V and J are TRBV7-2 and TRBJ2-3; D is uncertain. V lost 1 base, J lost 1 base, and 3 bases lay in between. CDR3 length: 13 residues. Germline V gene data show CDR1 as SGHTA and CDR2 as FQGNSA.

The CDR3 reads CASSESRTGSRQFF. DNA for the CDR3: TGTGCCAGCAGTGAGTCCAGAACAGGGAGTAGGCAGTTCTTC. The chain employs TRBV6-1 and TRBJ2-1, with D perhaps matching TRBD1 (6 bases). The CDR3 is 14 amino acids. Germline V gives CDR1 MNHNS, CDR2 SASEGT. Trimming removed 3 bases from V and 12 bases from J, with 18 bases in between.

The table lists this clonotype with a count of one. The chain joins TRBV20-1 to TRBJ2-1, with 8 nucleotides matching TRBD1. The CDR3 length is 17 residues. CDR1 is DFQATT and CDR2 is SNEGSKA in the germline V gene (reference sequence). J was trimmed by 8 bases and V by 0 bases; bases with no gene match: 15. CDR3 loop: CSARDLRQGTSIDEQFF. As DNA, the CDR3 is TGCAGTGCTAGAGACCTAAGACAGGGGACATCAATCGATGAGCAGTTCTTC.

The V gene is TRBV28, the J gene TRBJ1-1; no reliable D call. There are 14 residues in the CDR3. V was cut by 3 bases and J by 1 base, with 9 bases left in between. Germline V lookup: CDR1 MDHEN, CDR2 SYDVKM. The CDR3 coding sequence is TGTGCCAGCAGTTTGGCCTGGGCGAACACTGAAGCTTTCTTT. Its translation is CASSLAWANTEAFF.

The chain recombines TRBV4-3 with TRBJ2-7; D unresolved. The germline V gene encodes CDR1 LGHNA and CDR2 YSLEER. This CDR3 contains 15 residues. The germline V and J ends were trimmed by 0 bases and 0 bases, with 9 bases remaining between them. The CDR3: CASSQELGSSYEQYV. The CDR3 DNA sequence: TGCGCCAGCAGCCAAGAACTGGGAAGCTCCTACGAGCAGTACGTC.

This clonotype was picked up a small number of times. V usage is TRBV7-2 and J usage is TRBJ1-2; the D gene is possibly TRBD1 (5 bases). The CDR3 is made up of 14 amino acids. V was shortened by 1 base and J by 1 base, with 7 bases between the two germline ends. CDR1 and CDR2 (germline): SGHTA, FQGNSA. CDR3 sequence (DNA): TGTGCCAGCAGCTTAGAGGGGTTTAACTATGGCTACACCTTC. Its translation is CASSLEGFNYGYTF.

V usage is TRBV10-3 and J usage is TRBJ2-2; 7 nucleotides line up with TRBD1. The CDR3 length is 13 residues. Germline V gives CDR1 ENHRY, CDR2 SYGVKD. V dropped 9 bases and J dropped 6; count of bases not matched to a gene: 7. As DNA, the CDR3 is TGTGCCATGCGTACCGGGACAGCCGGGGAGCTGTTTTTT. This gives the protein CAMRTGTAGELFF.

This chain uses TRBV29-1 with TRBJ2-3, with D possibly TRBD1 on 7 matching bases. Trimming stripped 4 bases from V and 10 bases from J, with 18 bases between. The CDR3 consists of 13 residues. Germline assignment: CDR1 SQVTM and CDR2 ANQGSEA. CDR3 sequence reads: CSVGDRGRGAQYF. The CDR3 region has the DNA TGCAGCGTTGGGGACCGAGGCAGGGGGGCGCAGTATTTT.

The rearrangement uses TRBV29-1 and TRBJ2-5; 10 bases map to TRBD1. The germline V gene encodes CDR1 SQVTM and CDR2 ANQGSEA. The ends lost 6 bases at V and 1 base at J; junction bases unmatched: 8. This CDR3 is built from 15 residues. This chain's CDR3 is CSVGRTGGTQETQYF. CDR3 nucleotides: TGCAGCGTCGGCCGGACAGGGGGAACCCAAGAGACCCAGTACTTC.

This clonotype turned up a few times. The chain links TRBV7-3 to TRBJ2-3, with unresolved D. The CDR3 is made up of 13 amino acids. The germline gives CDR1 SGHTA, CDR2 FQGTGA. V was pared by 5 bases and J by 4 bases, with 10 bases between. CDR3 DNA sequence: TGTGCCAGCAGCGCAGACGGTCCAGATACGCAGTATTTT. Amino acid sequence: CASSADGPDTQYF.

J is TRBJ2-1 and V is TRBV12-3 or TRBV12-4; the D gene is possibly TRBD1 (6 bases). The CDR3 covers 13 residues. Trimming took off 5 bases at V and 8 bases at J, with 13 bases between the two ends. As DNA, the CDR3 is TGTGCCAGCAGTGGGGGTGGGGGCTATGAGCAGTTCTTC. Translating it yields CASSGGGGYEQFF.

The chain is built from TRBV6-1 and TRBJ2-7, with 12 bases matching TRBD2. Germline V lookup: CDR1 MNHNS, CDR2 SASEGT. The CDR3 length is 15 residues. Germline trimming cut 3 bases from V and 1 base from J; bases unmatched to any gene: 1. The CDR3 bases are TGTGCCAGCAGTGACGGACTAGCGGGGTCCTACGAGCAGTACTTC. It specifies CASSDGLAGSYEQYF.

This chain connects TRBV7-9 to TRBJ2-1; 9 nucleotides agree with TRBD2. The CDR3 contains 18 residues. Germline CDR1 is SEHNR and CDR2 is FQNEAQ (reference sequence). V dropped 4 bases and J dropped 0; count of bases not matched to a gene: 10. The CDR3 is CASSSRVAGGSSYNEQFF. CDR3 nucleotides: TGTGCCAGCAGCTCCCGAGTGGCGGGGGGGAGCTCCTACAATGAGCAGTTCTTC.

The rearrangement links TRBV6-2 or TRBV6-3 to TRBJ2-7; D remains unclear. The V gene's germline CDR1 is MNHEY and CDR2 SVGEGT. CDR3 size: 13 residues. Deletions cut 0 bases from V and 4 bases from J, with 7 bases between. In nucleotides, the CDR3 is TGTGCCAGCAGTTACTCGGCAAGATACGAGCAGTACGTC. This gives the protein CASSYSARYEQYV.

The chain employs TRBV7-2 and TRBJ2-2; 8 nucleotides align to TRBD1. The V gene end was trimmed by 3 bases and the J gene end by 7 bases; junction bases not matched to a gene: 7. Germline loops: CDR1 SGHTA, CDR2 FQGNSA. This CDR3 has 15 amino acids. Here the CDR3 reads CASSFQGAVVGELFF. DNA of the CDR3: TGTGCCAGCAGCTTCCAGGGGGCGGTAGTCGGGGAGCTGTTTTTT.

This clonotype was counted between two and nine times. V gene TRBV28 combines with J gene TRBJ2-7; D is possibly TRBD1 or TRBD2 (6 bases each). Trimming took off 5 bases at V and 4 bases at J, with 21 bases between the two ends. Germline V lookup: CDR1 MDHEN, CDR2 SYDVKM. The CDR3 spans 16 residues. The CDR3: CASSGGPGAGYYEQYV. CDR3 in DNA: TGTGCCAGCAGTGGGGGCCCGGGGGCCGGGTATTACGAGCAGTACGTC.

This clonotype was seen repeatedly, ten times or more. The V call is TRBV3-1, the J call TRBJ2-4, with 10 positions matching TRBD2. The V gene end was trimmed by 4 bases and the J gene end by 5 bases; junction bases not matched to a gene: 8. CDR3 size: 16 residues. CDR1 is LGHDT and CDR2 is YNNKEL in the germline V gene (reference sequence). The CDR3 spells CASSPWPAGGENIQYF. DNA of the CDR3: TGTGCCAGCAGCCCGTGGCCAGCGGGGGGGGAAAACATTCAGTACTTC. The entire variable domain, with the rest obtained from reference TRBV3-1 and TRBJ2-4, is as follows: DTAVSQTPKYLVTQMGNDKSIKCEQNLGHDTMYWYKQDSKKFLKIMFSYNNKELIINETVPNRFSPKSPDKAHLNLHINSLELGDSAVYFCASSPWPAGGENIQYFGAGTRLSVL.

There are many counts of this clonotype. V gene TRBV4-2 combines with J gene TRBJ2-4; TRBD1 matches 8 bases. The CDR3 is 14 amino acids. CDR1 and CDR2 (germline): LGHNA, YNFKEQ. After removal of 3 bases from V and 8 bases from J, the junction contained 6 bases not matched to a gene. The CDR3, as DNA: TGTGCCAGCAGCCAGGAGGGACAGGCGGACATTCAGTACTTC. As protein: CASSQEGQADIQYF.

This clonotype was seen only a few times. The chain uses TRBV6-2 or TRBV6-3 and TRBJ2-1; D is undetermined. The CDR3 has 14 residues. Germline values: CDR1 MNHEY, CDR2 SVGEGT. V was cut by 0 bases and J by 6 bases, with 9 bases left in between. In DNA form, the CDR3 reads TGTGCCAGCAGTTACTCGGAGTACGGCAATGAGCAGTTCTTC. Amino acids: CASSYSEYGNEQFF.

The chain links TRBV27 to TRBJ1-1, with D unclear. Germline loops: CDR1 MNHEY, CDR2 SMNVEV (reference sequence). Trimming pared 4 bases from V and 0 bases from J, leaving 6 bases between. CDR3 length: 13 amino acids. This CDR3 reads CASSSYLNTEAFF. The CDR3 DNA is TGTGCCAGCAGTTCCTACTTGAACACTGAAGCTTTCTTT.

This clonotype came up a few times. The chain links TRBV6-4 to TRBJ2-3; 8 nucleotides align to TRBD1. Germline CDR1 MRHNA, CDR2 SNTAGT. This CDR3 is built from 15 residues. V lost 4 bases to trimming and J lost 2 bases; unmatched junction nucleotides: 5. CDR3 bases: TGTGCCAGCAGTGTAGTGCAGGGGGCCACAGATACGCAGTATTTT. Translating it yields CASSVVQGATDTQYF.

This clonotype appeared a few times. The chain recombines TRBV7-9 with TRBJ2-5; D gene ambiguous. Germline CDR1 and CDR2: SEHNR and FQNEAQ (reference sequence). V was clipped by 1 base and J by 1 base, with 7 bases between them. CDR3 size: 14 residues. In DNA, the CDR3 is TGTGCCAGCAGCTTAGGGAAGGGCCAAGAGACCCAGTACTTC. Its translation: CASSLGKGQETQYF.

This clonotype appeared many times. The V and J genes are TRBV20-1 and TRBJ2-7; no reliable D call. The CDR3 has 16 residues. Germline V CDR1 and CDR2: DFQATT, SNEGSKA (reference sequence). V lost 1 base and J 0 bases, leaving 16 bases between the germline ends. CDR3 sequence: CSARAAVDASSYEQYV. CDR3 coding DNA: TGCAGTGCTAGAGCTGCCGTTGACGCTAGCTCCTACGAGCAGTACGTC.

This clonotype came up a few times. The genes are TRBV19 and TRBJ2-3, with a weak D call TRBD1 (5 bases). The CDR3 spans 14 residues. Germline CDR1 reads LNHDA; CDR2 reads SQIVND (reference sequence). Trimming stripped 2 bases from V and 0 bases from J, with 6 bases between. The CDR3 here is CASSIQGSTDTQYF. The CDR3 bases are TGTGCCAGTAGTATACAGGGTAGCACAGATACGCAGTATTTT. Using reference TRBV19 and TRBJ2-3 for the parts outside the CDR3, the full variable domain is DGGITQSPKYLFRKEGQNVTLSCEQNLNHDAMYWYRQDPGQGLRLIYYSQIVNDFQKGDIAEGYSVSREKKESFPLTVTSAQKNPTAFYLCASSIQGSTDTQYFGPGTRLTVL.

The table lists this clonotype with many counts. The chain combines TRBV9 with TRBJ1-2; a possible D gene is TRBD1 (5 bases). Trimming removed 5 bases from V and 4 bases from J, with 12 bases in between. CDR3 length: 13 residues. Per germline, CDR1 SGDLS and CDR2 YYNGEE. CDR3 DNA: TGTGCCAGCAGTCCCGCAGGGTCCTATGGCTACACCTTC. It is translated as CASSPAGSYGYTF.

In its sample, this clonotype was seen a few times. The chain couples TRBV4-3 to TRBJ2-5, with 10 bases matching TRBD2. The CDR3 is 15 residues long. The germline V gene has CDR1 LGHNA and CDR2 YSLEER. The V and J ends lost 6 bases and 5 bases, in that order; junction bases with no gene match: 9. CDR3 nucleotides: TGCGCCAGCAGTCCAGGAGCGGGGGGGCTCGAGACCCAGTACTTC. Protein product: CASSPGAGGLETQYF.